This T cell receptor beta chain comes out of a study of cytomegalovirus exposure and HLA in healthy donors. Method: immunoSEQ multiplex PCR; TCRdb's copy keeps in-frame clones and lacks some. The data contain some 150,000 clones, 85% to 90% of them singletons. The count of this clone is one. This CDR3 spans 15 amino acids. V shed 2 bases and J shed 2 bases, with 12 bases lying between them. Germline V gene sequence: CDR1 SGHNT, CDR2 YYREEE (reference sequence). This clonotype originated in a woman aged 25 to 45 in good health and CMV-seronegative. Input material: PBMCs. This chain uses TRBV5-4 with TRBJ2-3; D gene unclear. The CDR3 reads CASSFWRLNTDTQYF. In DNA, the CDR3 is TGTGCCAGCAGCTTTTGGAGACTGAACACAGATACGCAGTATTTT.